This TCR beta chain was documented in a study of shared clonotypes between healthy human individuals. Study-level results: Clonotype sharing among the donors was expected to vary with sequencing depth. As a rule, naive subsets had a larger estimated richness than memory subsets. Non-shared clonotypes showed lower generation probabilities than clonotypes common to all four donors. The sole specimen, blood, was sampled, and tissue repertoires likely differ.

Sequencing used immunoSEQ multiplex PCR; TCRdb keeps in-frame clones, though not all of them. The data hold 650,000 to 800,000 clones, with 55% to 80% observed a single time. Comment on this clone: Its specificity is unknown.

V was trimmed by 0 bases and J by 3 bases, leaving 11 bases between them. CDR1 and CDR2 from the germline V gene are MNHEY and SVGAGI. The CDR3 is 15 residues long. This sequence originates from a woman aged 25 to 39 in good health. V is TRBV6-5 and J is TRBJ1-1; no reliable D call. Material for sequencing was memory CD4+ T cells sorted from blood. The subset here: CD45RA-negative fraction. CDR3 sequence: CASSYSQRSDTEAFF. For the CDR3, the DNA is TGTGCCAGCAGTTACTCTCAAAGATCAGACACTGAAGCTTTCTTT.